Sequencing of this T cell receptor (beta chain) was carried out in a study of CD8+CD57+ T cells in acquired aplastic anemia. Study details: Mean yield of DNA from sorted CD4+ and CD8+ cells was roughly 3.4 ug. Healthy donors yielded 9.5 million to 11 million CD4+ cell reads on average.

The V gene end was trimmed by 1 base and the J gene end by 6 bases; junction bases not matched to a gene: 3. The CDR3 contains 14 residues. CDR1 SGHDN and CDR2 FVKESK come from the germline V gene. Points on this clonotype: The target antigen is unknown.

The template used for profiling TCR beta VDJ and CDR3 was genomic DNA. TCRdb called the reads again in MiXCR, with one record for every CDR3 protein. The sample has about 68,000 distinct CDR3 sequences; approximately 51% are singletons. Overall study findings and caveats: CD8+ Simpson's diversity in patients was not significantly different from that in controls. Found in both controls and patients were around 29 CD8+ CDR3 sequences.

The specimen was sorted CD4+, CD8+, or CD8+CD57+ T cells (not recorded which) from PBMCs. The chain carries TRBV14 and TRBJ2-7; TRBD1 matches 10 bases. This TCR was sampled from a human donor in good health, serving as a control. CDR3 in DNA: TGTGCCAGCAGCCAAGCCGGGACAGGGGCCGAGCAGTACTTC. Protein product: CASSQAGTGAEQYF. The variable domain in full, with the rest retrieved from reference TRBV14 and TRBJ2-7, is EAGVTQFPSHSVIEKGQTVTLRCDPISGHDNLYWYRRVMGKEIKFLLHFVKESKQDESGMPNNRFLAERTGGTYSTLKVQPAELEDSGVYFCASSQAGTGAEQYFGPGTRLTVT.